This paragraph reports one T cell receptor (beta chain). Its cognate antigen has yet to be identified. No base qualities exist here, and no much larger clone lies one base off it. This sample was taken from a study of technical replicates of blood from several donors (TCRdb year 2017). V trim: 3 bases; J trim: 4 bases; unmatched bases: 4. The CDR3 runs 13 residues from the cysteine to the phenylalanine. Only the CDR3 part of the read is kept: 39 bases, read in frame from the first base. The germline V gene (reference sequence) yields GTSNPN for CDR1 and SVGIG for CDR2. The library was made by the immunoSEQ multiplex PCR assay. The clones in this table, taken by TCRdb from immuneACCESS, are in-frame only. Not every clone is retained; where verified, under half of the shortfall comes from an unresolved V gene, and the cause of the rest is unknown. This sample lists around 80,000 clones; 94% were detected once. The ten largest clones add up to roughly 0.4% of the sample.

This sequence originates from a human donor in good health. The sequence is built from TRBV30 and TRBJ2-3; a stretch of 7 junction bases matches TRBD1. The sample consisted of T cells isolated from PBMCs. The CDR3 loop reads CAWSLTGPDTQYF. Here is the DNA: TGTGCCTGGAGCCTGACAGGGCCAGATACGCAGTATTTT.